The 23 T cell receptor beta chains below come from one sample, sequenced in a study of blood T cell repertoires in COVID-19. Sequencing used immunoSEQ multiplex PCR; TCRdb keeps in-frame clones, though not all of them. The sample lists around 300,000 clones, roughly 89% occurring once. The specimen sequenced was PBMCs or T cells enriched from blood (not recorded which). All receptors come from a woman between 40 and 50 years old who had recovered from COVID-19.

The V and J genes are TRBV29-1 and TRBJ2-3; perhaps TRBD1 as D (5 bases). V was pared by 3 bases and J by 7 bases, with 17 bases between. CDR1 and CDR2 from the germline V gene are SQVTM and ANQGSEA. The CDR3 loop spans 14 amino acids. The CDR3 nucleotides read TGCAGCGTTGATTATCAGGGTGGGAAAAATACGCAGTATTTT. Translated: CSVDYQGGKNTQYF.

This chain links TRBV6-1 with TRBJ1-2, with 9 positions matching TRBD1. Trimming took 3 bases from V and 2 from J; bases not matched to a gene: 4. This CDR3 region has 15 residues. CDR1 MNHNS and CDR2 SASEGT come from the germline V gene. CDR3 amino acids: CASSDRGTGNYGYTF. As DNA, the CDR3 is TGTGCCAGCAGTGATAGGGGGACAGGGAACTATGGCTACACCTTC.

The rearrangement joins TRBV6-5 to TRBJ2-1; unclear D gene. This CDR3 contains 14 residues. CDR1 is MNHEY and CDR2 is SVGAGI in the germline V gene. V was clipped by 0 bases and J by 5 bases, with 8 bases between them. In DNA form, the CDR3 reads TGTGCCAGCAGTTACTCTGCCCCGGACAATGAGCAGTTCTTC. Translated, it gives CASSYSAPDNEQFF.

The genes are TRBV28 and TRBJ1-6; 7 bases are a match to TRBD1. The length of the CDR3 is 15 residues. CDR1 is MDHEN and CDR2 is SYDVKM in the germline V gene. V dropped 7 bases and J dropped 7; count of bases not matched to a gene: 10. CDR3 residues: CASISPGTVNSPLHF. CDR3 in DNA: TGTGCCAGCATCTCCCCCGGGACAGTGAATTCACCCCTCCACTTT. Full variable domain (remainder filled in from reference TRBV28 and TRBJ1-6): DVKVTQSSRYLVKRTGEKVFLECVQDMDHENMFWYRQDPGLGLRLIYFSYDVKMKEKGDIPEGYSVSREKKERFSLILESASTNQTSMYLCASISPGTVNSPLHFGNGTRLTVT.

This chain connects TRBV7-2 to TRBJ2-7; TRBD1 agrees at 9 bases. This CDR3 spans 15 amino acids. The germline V gene has CDR1 SGHTA and CDR2 FQGNSA. Germline trimming cut 1 base from V and 7 bases from J; bases unmatched to any gene: 8. CDR3 in DNA: TGTGCCAGCAGCTTAGACACACAGGGGGCGCGTGAGCAGTACTTC. It specifies CASSLDTQGAREQYF.

V is TRBV27 and J is TRBJ2-3; 7 nucleotides line up with TRBD1. CDR3 size: 16 residues. Germline V gene lookup returns CDR1 MNHEY and CDR2 SMNVEV (reference sequence). V was pared by 0 bases and J by 7 bases, with 10 bases of the junction left unmatched. The CDR3 is CASSLSPGQNLYTQYF. The CDR3 DNA follows: TGTGCCAGCAGTTTATCTCCGGGACAGAACCTATATACGCAGTATTTT.

This rearrangement joins TRBV5-1 to TRBJ2-1; possible D gene TRBD1, 6 bases. This CDR3 is built from 15 residues. Germline V gene data show CDR1 as SGHRS and CDR2 as YFSETQ. Trimming pared 0 bases from V and 0 bases from J, leaving 7 bases between. The CDR3 here is CASSLGTVSYNEQFF. The CDR3 DNA reads as TGCGCCAGCAGCTTGGGGACAGTCTCCTACAATGAGCAGTTCTTC.

The rearrangement links TRBV7-9 to TRBJ2-7, with a weak D call TRBD1 (5 bases). The CDR3 length is 14 residues. Trimming took 1 base from V and 2 from J, leaving 9 bases between them. Germline lookup yields CDR1 SEHNR and CDR2 FQNEAQ (reference sequence). The CDR3 DNA follows: TGTGCCAGCAGCTTAGATCAGGGCCCCTACGAGCAGTACTTC. Amino acids: CASSLDQGPYEQYF. Filled out from reference TRBV7-9 and TRBJ2-7, the complete variable domain reads DTGVSQNPRHKITKRGQNVTFRCDPISEHNRLYWYRQTLGQGPEFLTYFQNEAQLEKSRLLSDRFSAERPKGSFSTLEIQRTEQGDSAMYLCASSLDQGPYEQYFGPGTRLTVT.

This rearrangement joins TRBV15 to TRBJ1-1, with D perhaps TRBD1 (5 bases). The V end was cut by 3 bases, the J end by 8 bases, with 13 bases between. Germline CDR1 is LNHNV and CDR2 is YYDKDF (reference sequence). The CDR3 totals 13 residues. CDR3: CATSSHPGGEAFF. The CDR3 DNA sequence: TGTGCCACCAGCAGCCACCCCGGGGGGGAAGCTTTCTTT.

J is TRBJ1-1 and V is TRBV10-3; TRBD1 aligns across 7 bases. The V gene end was trimmed by 3 bases and the J gene end by 7 bases; junction bases not matched to a gene: 5. The germline V gene encodes CDR1 ENHRY and CDR2 SYGVKD. The CDR3 runs 13 residues. The CDR3 region is CAISETGDIEAFF. In DNA form, the CDR3 reads TGTGCCATCAGTGAAACAGGGGACATTGAAGCTTTCTTT.

Only a few counts were recorded for this clone. The CDR3: CASSPPGEFTF. CDR3 sequence (DNA): TGTGCCAGCAGCCCTCCTGGGGAGTTCACCTTC. The chain carries TRBV7-9 and TRBJ1-2, with D hard to call. The CDR3 totals 11 residues. The germline V gene has CDR1 SEHNR and CDR2 FQNEAQ (reference sequence). The V end was cut by 5 bases, the J end by 13 bases, with 14 bases between. Full variable domain (rest looked up from reference TRBV7-9 and TRBJ1-2): DTGVSQNPRHKITKRGQNVTFRCDPISEHNRLYWYRQTLGQGPEFLTYFQNEAQLEKSRLLSDRFSAERPKGSFSTLEIQRTEQGDSAMYLCASSPPGEFTFGSGTRLTVV.

The chain is built from TRBV5-4 and TRBJ1-1, with 10 bases fitting TRBD1. Per the germline V gene, CDR1 is SGHNT and CDR2 is YYREEE (reference sequence). V was pared by 0 bases and J by 5 bases, with 4 bases of the junction left unmatched. The CDR3 is made up of 15 amino acids. As DNA, the CDR3 is TGTGCCAGCAGCTTGGGGGGGGACAGGGGAACTGAAGCTTTCTTT. It yields the protein CASSLGGDRGTEAFF.

There are a few counts of this clone. This chain connects TRBV6-5 to TRBJ1-1, with TRBD1 matching 7 bases. The CDR3 is 15 residues long. The germline V gene has CDR1 MNHEY and CDR2 SVGAGI. V dropped 6 bases and J dropped 6; count of bases not matched to a gene: 13. CDR3 region: CASSKPGQRLAEAFF. The CDR3 nucleotides are TGTGCCAGCAGCAAACCGGGACAGAGGCTGGCTGAAGCTTTCTTT.

The genes are TRBV14 and TRBJ2-3, with a weak D call TRBD2 (6 bases). This CDR3 has 16 residues. V lost 2 bases to trimming and J lost 3 bases, with 15 bases between them. Germline lookup yields CDR1 SGHDN and CDR2 FVKESK. The CDR3 nucleotides read TGTGCCAGCAGCCAACCTTGGGGGGACTCTACAGATACGCAGTATTTT. Amino acid sequence: CASSQPWGDSTDTQYF.

This clone was recorded once. The chain recombines TRBV5-1 with TRBJ2-3; 9 positions match TRBD1. Per germline, CDR1 SGHRS and CDR2 YFSETQ. J gave up 0 bases and V 7 bases, and 18 bases lay outside the gene matches. This CDR3 spans 19 amino acids. CDR3 bases: TGCGCCAGCCTAACGGCGTGGGACAGGGTGATAACTAGCACAGATACGCAGTATTTT. It is translated as CASLTAWDRVITSTDTQYF.

The chain couples TRBV7-3 to TRBJ2-2; D uncertain. This CDR3 has 14 amino acids. Germline CDR1 is SGHTA and CDR2 is FQGTGA. V was pared by 4 bases and J by 3 bases, with 9 bases between. CDR3 DNA sequence: TGTGCCAGCAGCTCCGCGGAGCACACCGGGGAGCTGTTTTTT. Protein product: CASSSAEHTGELFF.

This sequence joins TRBV19 and TRBJ1-6, with D possibly being TRBD1 (6 bases). CDR1 is LNHDA, CDR2 SQIVND, per germline (reference sequence). V was clipped by 3 bases and J by 4 bases, with 19 bases between them. The CDR3 covers 18 residues. In DNA form, the CDR3 reads TGTGCCAGTAGTATGGCCCAGAACAGGGACCCGTATAATTCACCCCTCCACTTT. This encodes CASSMAQNRDPYNSPLHF.

The CDR3 DNA reads as TGTGCCAGCTCACCATCCGGGGGAAGAGGATTCTATGGCTACACCTTC. Residues: CASSPSGGRGFYGYTF. The gene calls are TRBV18 and TRBJ1-2; D is possibly TRBD1 (5 bases). The CDR3 is made up of 16 amino acids. The V end lost 2 bases, the J end lost 4 bases, and 17 bases lay between the germline ends. Per germline, CDR1 KGHSH and CDR2 LQKENI.

This clone has just one count. V gene TRBV27 combines with J gene TRBJ1-1; no reliable D call. Germline V lookup: CDR1 MNHEY, CDR2 SMNVEV (reference sequence). The CDR3 length is 15 residues. The V and J ends lost 2 bases and 0 bases respectively, with 10 bases between them. The CDR3 bases are TGTGCCAGCAGTTTAGATAACAGATTGAACACTGAAGCTTTCTTT. Its protein is CASSLDNRLNTEAFF.

The V and J genes are TRBV6-5 and TRBJ1-6; 8 nucleotides align to TRBD1. CDR3 length: 14 residues. The V and J ends lost 7 bases and 4 bases, in that order; junction bases with no gene match: 3. Germline V gives CDR1 MNHEY, CDR2 SVGAGI. CDR3 in DNA: TGTGCCAGCAACAGACAGGGGTATAATTCACCCCTCCACTTT. Translated: CASNRQGYNSPLHF.

The chain is built from TRBV28 and TRBJ1-4; the match to TRBD1 covers 11 bases. There are 15 residues in the CDR3. Germline CDR1 is MDHEN and CDR2 is SYDVKM. With V trimmed by 5 bases and J by 6 bases, 5 bases remained unmatched. The CDR3 is CASSGRTGGDEKLFF. The CDR3 coding sequence is TGTGCCAGCAGTGGAAGGACAGGGGGCGATGAAAAACTGTTTTTT.

The rearrangement joins TRBV5-1 to TRBJ2-1; TRBD1 is a possible D gene (7 bases). Per the germline V gene, CDR1 is SGHRS and CDR2 is YFSETQ. The V end lost 0 bases, the J end lost 10 bases, and 17 bases lay between the germline ends. This CDR3 is built from 15 residues. CDR3 nucleotide sequence: TGCGCCAGCAGCTTGGAGGGTCGGAGGGACAGAGAGCAGTTCTTC. Residues: CASSLEGRRDREQFF.

This clone was seen a handful of times. The J gene is TRBJ2-7, the V gene TRBV3-1 (or the pseudogene TRBV3-2); the D gene is possibly TRBD2 (5 bases). V shed 1 base and J shed 0 bases, with 13 bases lying between them. CDR1 is LGHDT and CDR2 is YNNKEL in the germline V gene (reference sequence). The CDR3 is 16 residues long. The CDR3 DNA is TGTGCCAGCAGCCAAGCAAGGCGGGCCAGCTCCTACGAGCAGTACTTC. It is translated as CASSQARRASSYEQYF.